Reported below is one T cell receptor (beta chain). Antigen: not known. The sample is drawn from a study of cytomegalovirus exposure and HLA in healthy donors. General observations from the study: Researchers counted 180 or so TCR beta chains as cytomegalovirus-associated. Subsequent analysis revealed that first-cohort TCR clusters tended to co-occur in the 90 to 150 validation repertoires. Reportedly, cytomegalovirus status was diagnosed with high sensitivity and specificity.

The repertoire was sequenced with immunoSEQ multiplex PCR; TCRdb's copy has only in-frame clones and lacks some. The sample includes some 260,000 clones, about 90% of them seen just once. The sequence came from a woman younger than 45 in good health and CMV-seronegative. The sequencing input was PBMCs.

The CDR3 protein is CASSLRTSYEQYF. In DNA form, the CDR3 reads TGTGCCAGCAGCTTAAGGACATCCTACGAGCAGTACTTC. The genes are TRBV5-6 and TRBJ2-7; tentatively, D is TRBD1 (5 bases). Between the trimmed V and J ends, which lost 2 bases and 1 base, there was a span of 7 bases. CDR1 SGHDT and CDR2 YYEEEE come from the germline V gene. This CDR3 has 13 amino acids.